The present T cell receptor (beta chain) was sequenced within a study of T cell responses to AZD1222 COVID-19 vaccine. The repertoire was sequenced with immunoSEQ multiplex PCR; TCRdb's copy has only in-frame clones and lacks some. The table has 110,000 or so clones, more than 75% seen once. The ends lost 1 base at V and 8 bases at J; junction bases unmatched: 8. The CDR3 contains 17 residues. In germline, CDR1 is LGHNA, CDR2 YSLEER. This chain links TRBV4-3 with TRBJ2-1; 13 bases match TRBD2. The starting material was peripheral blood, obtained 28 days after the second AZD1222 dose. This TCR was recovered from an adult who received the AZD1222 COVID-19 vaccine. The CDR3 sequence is CASSQGWTSGRSHEQFF. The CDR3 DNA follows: TGCGCCAGCAGCCAAGGGTGGACTAGCGGGAGAAGCCATGAGCAGTTCTTC.